The clone carrying this TCR beta chain was observed a single time. This specimen belongs to a study of shared T cell receptors in the human thymus. The V end was cut by 6 bases, the J end by 0 bases, with 11 bases between. The germline V gene has CDR1 LNHDA and CDR2 SQIVND (reference sequence). This CDR3 contains 14 residues. The table came from immunoSEQ multiplex PCR; TCRdb's copy has only in-frame clones and leaves some out. Altogether tens of thousands of clones are present, roughly 96% being singletons, with the ten largest covering roughly 0.03%. This chain links TRBV19 with TRBJ1-1; D is perhaps TRBD1 (6 bases). Sequenced input: thymocytes. This sequence originates from a human donor. The CDR3 sequence is CASRLQGVNTEAFF. CDR3 nucleotides: TGTGCCAGTAGACTACAGGGAGTGAACACTGAAGCTTTCTTT.